This paragraph reports one T cell receptor (beta chain). The data were obtained in a study of control samples from healthy donors and cancer patients. This table comes from immunoSEQ multiplex PCR, and its TCRdb copy is limited to in-frame clones, with some not included. The repertoire holds about 75,000 clones, around 94% seen once, with over 5% in the top ten. With V trimmed by 3 bases and J by 4 bases, 5 bases remained unmatched. The CDR3 covers 14 residues. Per germline, CDR1 KGHSH and CDR2 LQKENI. The sequence was collected from a woman in her 40s in good health. Sequenced material: blood. The V call is TRBV18, the J call TRBJ1-2; 7 bases are a match to TRBD1. The CDR3 region is CASSPTGISYGYTF. CDR3 in DNA: TGTGCCAGCTCACCGACAGGGATTAGCTATGGCTACACCTTC. The variable domain in full, completed from reference TRBV18 and TRBJ1-2, reads NAGVMQNPRHLVRRRGQEARLRCSPMKGHSHVYWYRQLPEEGLKFMVYLQKENIIDESGMPKERFSAEFPKEGPSILRIQQVVRGDSAAYFCASSPTGISYGYTFGSGTRLTVV.